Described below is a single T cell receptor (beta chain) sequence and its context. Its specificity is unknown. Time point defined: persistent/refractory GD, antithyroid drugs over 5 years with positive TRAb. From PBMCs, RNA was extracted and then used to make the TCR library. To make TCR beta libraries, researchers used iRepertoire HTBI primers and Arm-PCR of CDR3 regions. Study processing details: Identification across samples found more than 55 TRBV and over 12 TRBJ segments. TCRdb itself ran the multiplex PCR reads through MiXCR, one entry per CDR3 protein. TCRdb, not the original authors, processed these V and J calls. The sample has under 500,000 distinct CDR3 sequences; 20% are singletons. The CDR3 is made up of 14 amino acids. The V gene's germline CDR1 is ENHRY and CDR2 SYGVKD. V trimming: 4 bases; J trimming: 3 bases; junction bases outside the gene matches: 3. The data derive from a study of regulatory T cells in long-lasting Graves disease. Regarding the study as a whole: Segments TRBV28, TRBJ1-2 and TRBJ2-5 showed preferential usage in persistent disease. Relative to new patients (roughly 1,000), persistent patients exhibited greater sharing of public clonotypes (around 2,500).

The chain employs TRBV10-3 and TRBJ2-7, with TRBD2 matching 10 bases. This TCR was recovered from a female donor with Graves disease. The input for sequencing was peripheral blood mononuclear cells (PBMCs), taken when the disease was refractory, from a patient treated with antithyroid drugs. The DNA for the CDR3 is TGTGCCATCAGTGCGGTAGCGGGAGGCTACGAGCAGTACTTC. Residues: CAISAVAGGYEQYF.